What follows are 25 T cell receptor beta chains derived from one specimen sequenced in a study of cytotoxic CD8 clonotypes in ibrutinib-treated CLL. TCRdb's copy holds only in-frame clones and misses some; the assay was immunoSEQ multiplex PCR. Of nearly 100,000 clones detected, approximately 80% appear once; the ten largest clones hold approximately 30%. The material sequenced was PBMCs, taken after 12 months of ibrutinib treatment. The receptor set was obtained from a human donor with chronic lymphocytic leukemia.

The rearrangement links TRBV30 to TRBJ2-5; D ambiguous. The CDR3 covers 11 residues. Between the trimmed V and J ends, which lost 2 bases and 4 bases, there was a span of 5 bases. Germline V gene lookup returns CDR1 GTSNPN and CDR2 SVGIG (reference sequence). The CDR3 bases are TGTGCCTGGAGTATGGGAGAGACCCAGTACTTC. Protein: CAWSMGETQYF.

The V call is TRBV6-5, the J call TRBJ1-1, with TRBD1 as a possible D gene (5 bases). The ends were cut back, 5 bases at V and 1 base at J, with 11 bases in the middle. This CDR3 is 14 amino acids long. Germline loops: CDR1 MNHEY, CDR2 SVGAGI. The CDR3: CASSAIGGNTEAFF. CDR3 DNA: TGTGCCAGCAGTGCCATCGGGGGGAACACTGAAGCTTTCTTT.

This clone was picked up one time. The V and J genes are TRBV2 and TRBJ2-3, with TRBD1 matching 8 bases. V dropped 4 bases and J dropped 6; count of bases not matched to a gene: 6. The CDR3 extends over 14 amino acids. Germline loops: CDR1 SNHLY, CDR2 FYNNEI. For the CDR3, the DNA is TGTGCCAGCAGTGTAACCCAGGGGGCCGATACGCAGTATTTT. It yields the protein CASSVTQGADTQYF.

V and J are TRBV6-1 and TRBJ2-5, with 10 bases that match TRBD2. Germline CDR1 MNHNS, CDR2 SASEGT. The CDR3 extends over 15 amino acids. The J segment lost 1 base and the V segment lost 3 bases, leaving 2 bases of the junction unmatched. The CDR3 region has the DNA TGTGCCAGCAGTGATCTAGCGGGGGCCCAAGAGACCCAGTACTTC. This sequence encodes CASSDLAGAQETQYF.

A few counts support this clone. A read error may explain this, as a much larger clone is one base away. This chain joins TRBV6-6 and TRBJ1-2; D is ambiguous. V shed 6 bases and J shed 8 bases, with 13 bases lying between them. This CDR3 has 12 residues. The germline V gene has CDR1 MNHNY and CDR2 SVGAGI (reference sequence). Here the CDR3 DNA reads TGTGCCAGCAGCCAAGATTCAGAAGGCTACACCTTC. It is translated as CASSQDSEGYTF.

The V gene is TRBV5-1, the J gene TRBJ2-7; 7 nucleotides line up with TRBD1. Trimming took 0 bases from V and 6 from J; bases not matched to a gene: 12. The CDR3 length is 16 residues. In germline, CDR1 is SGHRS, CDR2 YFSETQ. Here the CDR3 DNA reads TGCGCCAGCAGCTTGGCCGCAGACAGGGTTAATGTCGAGCAGTACTTC. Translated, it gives CASSLAADRVNVEQYF.

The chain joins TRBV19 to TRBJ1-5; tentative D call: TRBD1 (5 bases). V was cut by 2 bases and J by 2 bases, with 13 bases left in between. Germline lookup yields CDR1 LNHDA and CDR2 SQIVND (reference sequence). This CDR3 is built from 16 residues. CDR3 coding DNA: TGTGCCAGTAGTATAAGGGCGGGGGGTGGCAATCAGCCCCAGCATTTT. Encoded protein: CASSIRAGGGNQPQHF.

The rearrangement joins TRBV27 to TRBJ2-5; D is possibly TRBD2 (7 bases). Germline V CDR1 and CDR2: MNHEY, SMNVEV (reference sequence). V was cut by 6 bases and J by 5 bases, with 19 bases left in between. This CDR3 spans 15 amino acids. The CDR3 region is CASSQRRGGWETQYF. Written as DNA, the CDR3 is TGTGCCAGCAGCCAGAGGAGGGGGGGCTGGGAGACCCAGTACTTC.

The DNA for the CDR3 is TGCGCCAGCGAACTGGGACAGACGAACACCGGGGAGCTGTTTTTT. Translated: CASELGQTNTGELFF. The chain links TRBV5-1 to TRBJ2-2; 7 bases agree with TRBD1. The J segment lost 0 bases and the V segment lost 7 bases, leaving 6 bases of the junction unmatched. The length of the CDR3 is 15 residues. Germline CDR1 SGHRS, CDR2 YFSETQ.

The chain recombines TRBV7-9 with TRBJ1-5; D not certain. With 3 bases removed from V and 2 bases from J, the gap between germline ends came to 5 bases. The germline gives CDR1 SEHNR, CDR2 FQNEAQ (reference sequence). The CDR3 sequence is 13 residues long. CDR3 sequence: CASSFSRNQPQHF. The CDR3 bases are TGTGCCAGCAGCTTTTCCCGCAATCAGCCCCAGCATTTT. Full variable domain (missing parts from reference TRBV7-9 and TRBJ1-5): DTGVSQNPRHKITKRGQNVTFRCDPISEHNRLYWYRQTLGQGPEFLTYFQNEAQLEKSRLLSDRFSAERPKGSFSTLEIQRTEQGDSAMYLCASSFSRNQPQHFGDGTRLSIL.

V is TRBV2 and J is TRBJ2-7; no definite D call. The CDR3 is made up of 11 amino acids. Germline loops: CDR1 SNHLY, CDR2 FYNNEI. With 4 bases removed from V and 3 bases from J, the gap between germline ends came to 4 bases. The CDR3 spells CASSVGYEQYF. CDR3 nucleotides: TGTGCCAGCAGTGTTGGCTACGAGCAGTACTTC. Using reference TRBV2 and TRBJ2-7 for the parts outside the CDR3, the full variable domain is EPEVTQTPSHQVTQMGQEVILRCVPISNHLYFYWYRQILGQKVEFLVSFYNNEISEKSEIFDDQFSVERPDGSNFTLKIRSTKLEDSAMYFCASSVGYEQYFGPGTRLTVT.

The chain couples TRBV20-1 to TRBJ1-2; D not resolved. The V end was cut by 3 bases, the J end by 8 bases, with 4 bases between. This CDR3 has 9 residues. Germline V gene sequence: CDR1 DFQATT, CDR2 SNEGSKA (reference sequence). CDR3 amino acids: CSASGGYTF. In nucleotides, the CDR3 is TGCAGTGCTAGTGGGGGCTACACCTTC.

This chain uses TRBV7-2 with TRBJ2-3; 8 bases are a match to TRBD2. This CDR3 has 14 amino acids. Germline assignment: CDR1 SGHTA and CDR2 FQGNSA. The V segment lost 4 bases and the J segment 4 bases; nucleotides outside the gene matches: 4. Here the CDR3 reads CASSSGLAPDTQYF. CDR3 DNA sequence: TGTGCCAGCAGCTCCGGACTAGCCCCAGATACGCAGTATTTT.

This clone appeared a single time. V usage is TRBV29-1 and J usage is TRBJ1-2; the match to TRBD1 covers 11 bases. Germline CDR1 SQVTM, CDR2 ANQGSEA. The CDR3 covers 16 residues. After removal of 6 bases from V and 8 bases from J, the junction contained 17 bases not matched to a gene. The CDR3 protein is CSVPTSGTGGARGYTF. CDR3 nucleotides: TGCAGCGTGCCCACCTCCGGGACAGGGGGAGCGAGGGGCTACACCTTC.

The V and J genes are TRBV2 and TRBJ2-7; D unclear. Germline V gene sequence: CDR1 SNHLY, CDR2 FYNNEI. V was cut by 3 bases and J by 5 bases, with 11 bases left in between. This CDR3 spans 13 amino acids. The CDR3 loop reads CASSDDKRNEQYF. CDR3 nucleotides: TGTGCCAGCAGTGACGACAAGAGGAACGAGCAGTACTTC.

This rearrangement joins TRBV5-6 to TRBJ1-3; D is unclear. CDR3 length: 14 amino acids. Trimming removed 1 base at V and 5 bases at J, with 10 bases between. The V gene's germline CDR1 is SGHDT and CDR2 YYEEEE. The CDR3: CASSLRDLRNTIYF. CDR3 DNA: TGTGCCAGCAGCTTGCGAGATCTGAGAAACACCATATATTTT.

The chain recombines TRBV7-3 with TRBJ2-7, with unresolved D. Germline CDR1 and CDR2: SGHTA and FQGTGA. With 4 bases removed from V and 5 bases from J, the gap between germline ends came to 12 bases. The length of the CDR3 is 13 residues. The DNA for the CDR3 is TGTGCCAGCAGCTCGGCAGGTGGTAACGAGCAGTACTTC. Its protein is CASSSAGGNEQYF.

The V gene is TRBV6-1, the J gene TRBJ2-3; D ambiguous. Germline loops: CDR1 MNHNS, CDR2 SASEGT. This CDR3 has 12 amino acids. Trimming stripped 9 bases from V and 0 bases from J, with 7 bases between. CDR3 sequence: CASSFSTDTQYF. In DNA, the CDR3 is TGTGCCAGTTCATTCAGCACAGATACGCAGTATTTT.

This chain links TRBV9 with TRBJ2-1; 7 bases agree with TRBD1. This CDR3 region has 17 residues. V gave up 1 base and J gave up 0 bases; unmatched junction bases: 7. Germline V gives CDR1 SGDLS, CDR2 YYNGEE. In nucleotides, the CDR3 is TGTGCCAGCAGCGTAAGGGGGCTAGCAGACTCCTACAATGAGCAGTTCTTC. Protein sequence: CASSVRGLADSYNEQFF. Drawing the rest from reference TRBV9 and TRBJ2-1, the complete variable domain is DSGVTQTPKHLITATGQRVTLRCSPRSGDLSVYWYQQSLDQGLQFLIQYYNGEERAKGNILERFSAQQFPDLHSELNLSSLELGDSALYFCASSVRGLADSYNEQFFGPGTRLTVL.

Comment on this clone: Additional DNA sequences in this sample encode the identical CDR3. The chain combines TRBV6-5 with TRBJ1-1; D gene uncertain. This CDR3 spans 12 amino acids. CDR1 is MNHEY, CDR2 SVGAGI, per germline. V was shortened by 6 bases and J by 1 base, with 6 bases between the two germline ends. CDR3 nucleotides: TGTGCCAGCAGCTCCACGAACACTGAAGCTTTCTTT. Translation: CASSSTNTEAFF.

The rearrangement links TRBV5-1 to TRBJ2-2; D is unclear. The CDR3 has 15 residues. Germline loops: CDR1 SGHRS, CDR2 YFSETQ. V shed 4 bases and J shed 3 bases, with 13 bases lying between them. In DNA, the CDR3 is TGCGCCAGCAGCCCCAAAGTGCGAGACACCGGGGAGCTGTTTTTT. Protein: CASSPKVRDTGELFF.

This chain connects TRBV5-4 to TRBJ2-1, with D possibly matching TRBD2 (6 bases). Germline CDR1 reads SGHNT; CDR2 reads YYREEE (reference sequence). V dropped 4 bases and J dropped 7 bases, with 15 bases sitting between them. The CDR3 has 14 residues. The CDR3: CASSPVGTQNEQFF. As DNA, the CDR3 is TGTGCCAGCAGCCCCGTAGGGACTCAAAATGAGCAGTTCTTC.

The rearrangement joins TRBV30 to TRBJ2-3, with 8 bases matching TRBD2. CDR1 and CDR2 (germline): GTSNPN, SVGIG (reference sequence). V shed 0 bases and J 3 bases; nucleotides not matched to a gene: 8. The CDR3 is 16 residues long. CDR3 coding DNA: TGTGCCTGGAGTGTTCGCAGGGGCGGGAGGACAGATACGCAGTATTTT. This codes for CAWSVRRGGRTDTQYF.

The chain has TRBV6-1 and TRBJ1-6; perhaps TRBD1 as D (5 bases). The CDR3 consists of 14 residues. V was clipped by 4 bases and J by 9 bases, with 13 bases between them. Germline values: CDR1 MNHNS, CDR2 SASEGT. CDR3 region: CASSAGHGGSPLHF. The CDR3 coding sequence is TGTGCCAGCAGTGCTGGACACGGGGGTTCACCCCTCCACTTT.

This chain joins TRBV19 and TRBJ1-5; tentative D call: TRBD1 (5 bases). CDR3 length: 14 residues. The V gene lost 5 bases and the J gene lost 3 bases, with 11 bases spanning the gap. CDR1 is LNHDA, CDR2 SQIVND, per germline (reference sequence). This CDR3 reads CASSPRAYNQPQHF. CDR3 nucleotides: TGTGCCAGTAGTCCCAGGGCTTACAATCAGCCCCAGCATTTT.